In this sample, the clone carrying this T cell receptor beta chain turned up a few times. Its cognate antigen is unknown. The sample comes from a study of T cell responses to AZD1222 COVID-19 vaccine. Findings of the study overall: Most donors were white British and more were female, and clonal diversity was possibly underestimated. Samples come after the peak T cell response, not at day 14. Unmutated variant regions reportedly attract nearly half of all spike-specific TCRs.

Libraries were prepared by immunoSEQ multiplex PCR; TCRdb keeps only in-frame clonotypes and omits some of them. Among under 200,000 clones, 93% were seen once, and the ten largest hold about 3.9%. V was clipped by 2 bases and J by 6 bases, with 11 bases between them. CDR3 length: 13 amino acids. CDR1 and CDR2 from the germline V gene are SGHTS and YDEGEE. This sample comprised peripheral blood, obtained on day 0 of AZD1222 vaccination. The sequence derives from an adult in good health. This chain connects TRBV5-8 to TRBJ1-1, with D hard to call. CDR3 sequence reads: CASSFTRRAEAFF. The CDR3 region has the DNA TGTGCCAGCAGCTTTACGCGGAGGGCTGAAGCTTTCTTT.